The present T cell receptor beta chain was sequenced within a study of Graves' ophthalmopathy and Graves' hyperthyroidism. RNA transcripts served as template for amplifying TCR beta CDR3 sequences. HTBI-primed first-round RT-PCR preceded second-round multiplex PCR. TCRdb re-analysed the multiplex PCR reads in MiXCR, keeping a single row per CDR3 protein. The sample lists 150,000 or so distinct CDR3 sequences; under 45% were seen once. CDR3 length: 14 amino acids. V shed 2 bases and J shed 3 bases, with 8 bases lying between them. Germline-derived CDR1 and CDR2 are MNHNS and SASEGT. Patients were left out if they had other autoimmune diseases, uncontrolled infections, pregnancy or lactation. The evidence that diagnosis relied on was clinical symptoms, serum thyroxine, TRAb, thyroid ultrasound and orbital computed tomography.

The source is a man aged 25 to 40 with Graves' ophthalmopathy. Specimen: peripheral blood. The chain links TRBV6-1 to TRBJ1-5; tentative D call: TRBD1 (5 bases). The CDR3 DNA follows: TGTGCCAGCAGTGAACGGGGCGACAATCAGCCCCAGCATTTT. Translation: CASSERGDNQPQHF.